The 9 T cell receptor beta chains in this list originate from one sample, sequenced in a study of shared clonotypes between healthy human individuals. Sequencing was performed with immunoSEQ multiplex PCR; in TCRdb, only in-frame clones are kept and a portion is missing. The sample holds about half a million clones, roughly 83% seen once. Sequenced: PBMCs. Receptors were obtained from a middle-aged woman in good health. Some clones in this sample may be carry-over from other donors' samples.

There are many counts of this clone. The J gene is TRBJ2-2, the V gene TRBV6-1; TRBD1 agrees at 10 bases. Germline V CDR1 and CDR2: MNHNS, SASEGT. The CDR3 is 15 amino acids. V trimming: 7 bases; J trimming: 5 bases; junction bases outside the gene matches: 7. The CDR3 DNA reads as TGTGCCAGCACCCCCGGGACAGGGGAGACCGGGGAGCTGTTTTTT. It yields the protein CASTPGTGETGELFF.

In its sample, this clone was seen once. V gene TRBV2 combines with J gene TRBJ2-1; TRBD2 matches at 13 bases. The germline CDR1 and CDR2 sequences are SNHLY and FYNNEI. Germline trimming cut 6 bases from V and 5 bases from J; bases unmatched to any gene: 1. The CDR3 loop spans 14 amino acids. The CDR3 loop is CASRGLAGHNEQFF. The DNA for the CDR3 is TGTGCCAGCAGGGGACTAGCGGGGCACAATGAGCAGTTCTTC.

This chain's CDR3 is CASSLNTATEAFF. CDR3 sequence (DNA): TGTGCCAGCAGCTTAAATACAGCCACTGAAGCTTTCTTT. The gene calls are TRBV7-3 and TRBJ1-1; D is undetermined. Germline CDR1 is SGHTA and CDR2 is FQGTGA. The CDR3 loop spans 13 amino acids. V was trimmed by 1 base and J by 4 bases, leaving 7 bases between them.

In its sample, this clone was seen a few times. V and J are TRBV6-1 and TRBJ2-1, with TRBD1 matching 7 bases. Germline V lookup: CDR1 MNHNS, CDR2 SASEGT. This CDR3 is built from 14 residues. Unmatched junction bases numbered 2, after V lost 6 bases and J lost 0 bases. The CDR3 loop reads CASSGTDSYNEQFF. CDR3 DNA sequence: TGTGCCAGCAGCGGGACAGACTCCTACAATGAGCAGTTCTTC.

V is TRBV4-3 and J is TRBJ1-2; D remains unclear. Trimming shortened V by 0 bases and J by 8 bases, and 13 bases separated the two germline ends. The CDR3 runs 14 residues. CDR1 is LGHNA and CDR2 is YSLEER in the germline V gene. The CDR3 region has the DNA TGCGCCAGCAGCCAAGAATTTGGGATGGGGGGCTACACCTTC. Translated: CASSQEFGMGGYTF.

Remarks on this clone: A far bigger clonotype differs at one base, so this is likely a read error. The chain uses TRBV7-3 and TRBJ2-1; 7 nucleotides match TRBD2. V dropped 0 bases and J dropped 10; count of bases not matched to a gene: 3. The CDR3 runs to 13 residues. Germline CDR1 and CDR2: SGHTA and FQGTGA. The CDR3 protein is CASSLTLGLEQFF. In nucleotides, the CDR3 is TGTGCCAGCAGCTTAACCCTGGGACTAGAGCAGTTCTTC.

The chain uses TRBV15 and TRBJ2-7; 12 bases fit TRBD2. The V segment lost 8 bases and the J segment 3 bases; nucleotides outside the gene matches: 8. Germline values: CDR1 LNHNV, CDR2 YYDKDF (reference sequence). The CDR3 is 15 residues long. As DNA, the CDR3 is TGTGCCACCCGAAGACTAGCGGGAGTTGGCTACGAGCAGTACTTC. The encoded protein is CATRRLAGVGYEQYF. Full variable domain (rest looked up from reference TRBV15 and TRBJ2-7): DAMVIQNPRYQVTQFGKPVTLSCSQTLNHNVMYWYQQKSSQAPKLLFHYYDKDFNNEADTPDNFQSRRPNTSFCFLDIRSPGLGDTAMYLCATRRLAGVGYEQYFGPGTRLTVT.

This sequence joins TRBV28 and TRBJ2-2; D is perhaps TRBD1 (6 bases). V was shortened by 0 bases and J by 2 bases, with 10 bases between the two germline ends. Looked up from germline, CDR1 is MDHEN and CDR2 is SYDVKM. The CDR3 contains 16 residues. The CDR3 nucleotides are TGTGCCAGCAGTTTATGGGACAGCTTAAACACCGGGGAGCTGTTTTTT. It yields the protein CASSLWDSLNTGELFF. Full variable domain (outside the CDR3, taken from reference TRBV28 and TRBJ2-2): DVKVTQSSRYLVKRTGEKVFLECVQDMDHENMFWYRQDPGLGLRLIYFSYDVKMKEKGDIPEGYSVSREKKERFSLILESASTNQTSMYLCASSLWDSLNTGELFFGEGSRLTVL.

CDR3 protein: CASSLASAGVRSTGELFF. DNA for the CDR3: TGTGCCAGCAGCTTGGCCTCTGCTGGGGTCAGGAGCACCGGGGAGCTGTTTTTT. This rearrangement joins TRBV7-8 to TRBJ2-2; D call uncertain. The V end lost 3 bases, the J end lost 4 bases, and 21 bases lay between the germline ends. CDR3 length equals 18 residues. Germline V gene lookup returns CDR1 SGHVS and CDR2 FQNEAQ. Drawing the rest from reference TRBV7-8 and TRBJ2-2, the complete variable domain is GAGVSQSPRYKVAKRGQDVALRCDPISGHVSLFWYQQALGQGPEFLTYFQNEAQLDKSGLPSDRFFAERPEGSVSTLKIQRTQQEDSAVYLCASSLASAGVRSTGELFFGEGSRLTVL.